This T cell receptor beta chain was sequenced for a study of blood T cell repertoires in COVID-19. Study as a whole: The origin of the acute and convalescent COVID-19 samples was the United States, Italy and Spain.

The trim removed 4 bases at V and 7 bases at J, leaving 11 bases unmatched. CDR1 and CDR2 from the germline V gene are KGHDR and SFDVKD. The CDR3 is 16 amino acids. Authors' data handling: Nucleated cell number was recorded as an estimate derived from reference gene primer amplification. The protocol was immunoSEQ multiplex PCR, while the TCRdb copy is restricted to in-frame clones and leaves out a portion. That table is the source of V, J and clone size, and D and trimming were worked out from the DNA. The sample lists under 75,000 clones, roughly 84% occurring once. This clonotype was obtained from a woman between 70 and 85 years old with acute or convalescent COVID-19. The chain is built from TRBV24-1 and TRBJ1-5; 8 bases line up with TRBD1. Sequencing input: peripheral blood. CDR3 region: CATSDPLGQGAQPQHF. In DNA, the CDR3 is TGTGCCACCAGTGACCCTCTAGGCCAGGGGGCGCAGCCCCAGCATTTT.